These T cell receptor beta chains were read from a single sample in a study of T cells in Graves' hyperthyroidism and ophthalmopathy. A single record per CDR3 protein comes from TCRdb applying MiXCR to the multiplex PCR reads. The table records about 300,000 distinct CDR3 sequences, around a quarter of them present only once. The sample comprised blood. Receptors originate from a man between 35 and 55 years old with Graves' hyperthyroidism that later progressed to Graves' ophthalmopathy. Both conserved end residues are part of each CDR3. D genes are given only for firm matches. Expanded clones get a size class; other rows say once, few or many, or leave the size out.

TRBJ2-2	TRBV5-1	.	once	TGCGCCAGCAGCTTATCGGCCCAGTTAGCCGGGGAGCTGTTTTTT	CASSLSAQLAGELFF
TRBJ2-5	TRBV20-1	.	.	TGCAGTGCTAGACTCTCCACAGGGATGGAGACCCAGTACTTC	CSARLSTGMETQYF
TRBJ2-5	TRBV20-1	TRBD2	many	TGCAGTGGAGGGGAGGGGCCGGAGGAGACCCAGTACTTC	CSGGEGPEETQYF
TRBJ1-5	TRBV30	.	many	TGTGCCTGGGGGGTCGAGTATAGCAATCAGCCCCAGCATTTT	CAWGVEYSNQPQHF
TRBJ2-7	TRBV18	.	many	TGTGCCAGCTCACCGGCAGGGGAGCCCTACGAGCAGTACTTC	CASSPAGEPYEQYF
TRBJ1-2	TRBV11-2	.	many	TGTGCCAGCAGCTTCTACGGTCCTGGCTACACCTTC	CASSFYGPGYTF
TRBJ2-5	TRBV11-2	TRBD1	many	TGTGCCAGCAGCGGCCTGACAGGGGGCGCAGAGACCCAGTACTTC	CASSGLTGGAETQYF
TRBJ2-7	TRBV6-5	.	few	TGTGCCAGCAGTTATTACAGCGGGTCCTACGAGCAGTACTTC	CASSYYSGSYEQYF
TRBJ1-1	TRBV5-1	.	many	TGCGCCAGCAGCTTGTTTGGGCAGAATGAAGCTTTCTTT	CASSLFGQNEAFF
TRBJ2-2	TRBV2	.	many	TGTGCCAGCACGTCGGCCGGGGAGCTGTTTTTT	CASTSAGELFF
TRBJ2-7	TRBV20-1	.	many	TGCAGTGCTAGCTATGGAGGAGCAAACTACGAGCAGTACTTC	CSASYGGANYEQYF
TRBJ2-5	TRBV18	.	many	TGTGCCAGCTCACCCAGGGTCGAGACCCAGTACTTC	CASSPRVETQYF
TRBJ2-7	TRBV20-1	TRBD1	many	TGCAGTGCTAGAGACACCCAGGGGGCCCACGAGCAGTACTTC	CSARDTQGAHEQYF
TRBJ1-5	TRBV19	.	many	TGTGCCAGTAGTATAGTGTGGGAGGATGCCCAGCATTTT	CASSIVWEDAQHF
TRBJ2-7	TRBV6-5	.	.	TGTGCCAGCAGTTACTCTCCCCAGGGGACCTACGAGCAGTACTTC	CASSYSPQGTYEQYF
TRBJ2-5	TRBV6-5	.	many	TGTGCCAGCAGGTCGCGGGTCCAAGAGACCCAGTACTTC	CASRSRVQETQYF
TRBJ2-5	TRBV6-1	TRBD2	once	TGTGCCAGCACCAGCGGGGGGAGGCAAGAGACCCAGTACTTC	CASTSGGRQETQYF
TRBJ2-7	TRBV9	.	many	TGTGCCAGCAGCCCTTTGGAAGGATACCCCCCCTACGAGCAGTACTTC	CASSPLEGYPPYEQYF
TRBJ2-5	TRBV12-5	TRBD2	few	TGTGCTAGTGGACCGGGACTAGCGGAGACCCAGTACTTC	CASGPGLAETQYF
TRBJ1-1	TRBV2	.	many	TGTGCCAGCAGCGGGCAGGGGAAGAACACTGAAGCTTTCTTT	CASSGQGKNTEAFF
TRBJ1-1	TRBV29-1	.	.	TGCAGCCTCTCCGCGGCGGGGGGACTGAACACTGAAGCTTTCTTT	CSLSAAGGLNTEAFF
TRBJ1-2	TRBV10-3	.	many	TGTGCCATCAGTGACTCCGCCCGACAGCTTGGCTACACCTTC	CAISDSARQLGYTF
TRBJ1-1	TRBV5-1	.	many	TGCGCCAGCACGGTCGGCAGCCTGAACACTGAAGCTTTCTTT	CASTVGSLNTEAFF
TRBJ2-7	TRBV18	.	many	TGTGCCAGCTCACCACCGGTCAGGGTACCCTACGAGCAGTACTTC	CASSPPVRVPYEQYF
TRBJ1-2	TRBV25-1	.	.	TGTGCCAGCAGCGAAGGCTCAGCTAACTATGGCTACACCTTC	CASSEGSANYGYTF
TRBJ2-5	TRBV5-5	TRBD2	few	TGTGCCAGCAGCTCCCCCGAGACTAGCGGAGAGACCCAGTACTTC	CASSSPETSGETQYF
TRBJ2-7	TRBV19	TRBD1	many	TGTGCCAGTAGTCAAGACAGGGATGTTTACGAGCAGTACTTC	CASSQDRDVYEQYF
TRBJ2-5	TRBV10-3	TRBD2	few	TGTGCCATCAAAGGGACTAGCGAAGAACAAGAGACCCAGTACTTC	CAIKGTSEEQETQYF
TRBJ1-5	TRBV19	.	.	TGTGCCAGTAGTATGAAGGGGAGAGTCGGCAATCAGCCCCAGCATTTT	CASSMKGRVGNQPQHF
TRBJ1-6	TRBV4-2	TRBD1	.	TGTGCCAGCATGACATCGGGACAGGGAGAGAGTTCACCCCTCCACTTT	CASMTSGQGESSPLHF
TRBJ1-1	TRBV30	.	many	TGTGCCTGGAGTTTCGCTCTCTACACTGAAGCTTTCTTT	CAWSFALYTEAFF
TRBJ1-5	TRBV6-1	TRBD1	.	TGTGCCAGCAGTGACAGGGGGTGGATCCAGCCCCAGCATTTT	CASSDRGWIQPQHF
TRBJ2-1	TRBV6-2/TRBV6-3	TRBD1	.	TGTGCCAGCAGTTACCGACAACCACCTACAGGGGAGTTCTTC	CASSYRQPPTGEFF
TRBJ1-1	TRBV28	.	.	TGTGCCAGCCTACCAGGGGAGCGCGGGGACACTGAAGCTTTCTTT	CASLPGERGDTEAFF
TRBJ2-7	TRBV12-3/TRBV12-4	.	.	TGTGCCAGCAGTCTGTCCCCCGACAGGTACTTCTACGAGCAGTACTTC	CASSLSPDRYFYEQYF
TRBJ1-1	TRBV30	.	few	TGTGCCTGGAGTCCGGGGCCGGGGCAGACTGAAGCTTTCTTT	CAWSPGPGQTEAFF
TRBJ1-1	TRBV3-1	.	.	TGTGCCAGCAGTCTGACGCGAACAAGGACTGAAGCTTTCTTT	CASSLTRTRTEAFF
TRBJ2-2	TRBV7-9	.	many	TGTGCCAGCAGCCCGGGACCGGACACCGGGGAGCTGTTTTTT	CASSPGPDTGELFF
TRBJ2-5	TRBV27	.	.	TGTGCCAGCAGTCCGGAGGGGACACAGTACCAAGAGACCCAGTACTTC	CASSPEGTQYQETQYF
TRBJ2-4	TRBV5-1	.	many	TGCGCCAGCAGCTTGGCCACGGATTTAGACATTCAGTACTTC	CASSLATDLDIQYF
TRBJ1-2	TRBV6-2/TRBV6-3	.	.	TGTGCCAGCAGTTCCCCGGTGGGGGGAGGGGACGGCTACACCTTC	CASSSPVGGGDGYTF
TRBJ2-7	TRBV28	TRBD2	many	TGTGCCAGCAGCCCACCCCAACTAGCGGTCGAGCAGTACTTC	CASSPPQLAVEQYF
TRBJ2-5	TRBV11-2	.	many	TGTGCCAGCAGCTTAATGGTGATAGAGACCCAGTACTTC	CASSLMVIETQYF
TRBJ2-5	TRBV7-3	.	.	TGTGCCAGCAGCTGGGGCGGGGATAGGCCCCAGTACTTC	CASSWGGDRPQYF
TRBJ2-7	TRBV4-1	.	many	TGCGCCAGCAGCCAAGAATCGGCCGGTCCCTACGAGCAGTACTTC	CASSQESAGPYEQYF